One and the same sample provided the 15 T cell receptor beta chains below, sequenced in a study of graft-versus-host responses after intestinal transplantation. Profiling relied on immunoSEQ multiplex PCR, and the TCRdb table lists in-frame clones only, not all of them. The sample consists of roughly 36,000 clones, around 86% of them appearing once. Sequences were derived from PBMCs, sampled 1070 days after transplant. These receptors originate from a human patient who received an intestinal transplant, so some T cells may come from the graft donor.

The V and J genes are TRBV14 and TRBJ1-2, with D hard to call. Looked up from germline, CDR1 is SGHDN and CDR2 is FVKESK. Trimming pared 0 bases from V and 0 bases from J, leaving 11 bases between. There are 16 residues in the CDR3. The CDR3 loop reads CASSQDGQRANYGYTF. The CDR3 region has the DNA TGTGCCAGCAGCCAAGATGGTCAACGGGCTAACTATGGCTACACCTTC.

The chain recombines TRBV28 with TRBJ2-7; D tentatively fits TRBD1 or TRBD2 (5 bases each). This CDR3 contains 13 residues. V was cut by 8 bases and J by 1 base, with 12 bases left in between. The germline gives CDR1 MDHEN, CDR2 SYDVKM. DNA of the CDR3: TGTGCCAGCTGGGACCCCGGATCCTACGAGCAGTACTTC. It is translated as CASWDPGSYEQYF.

The chain links TRBV27 to TRBJ2-3; no firm D call. Between the trimmed V and J ends, which lost 8 bases and 6 bases, there was a span of 9 bases. Germline CDR1 and CDR2: MNHEY and SMNVEV (reference sequence). There are 11 residues in the CDR3. The CDR3 is CASSRADTQYF. DNA for the CDR3: TGTGCCAGCTCCCGCGCCGATACGCAGTATTTT.

This sequence joins TRBV5-5 and TRBJ2-3; D remains ambiguous. Germline V lookup: CDR1 SGHKS, CDR2 YYEKEE (reference sequence). Trimming took off 3 bases at V and 2 bases at J, with 4 bases between the two ends. The CDR3 length is 12 residues. The CDR3 DNA sequence: TGTGCCAGCAGCTCCCACACAGATACGCAGTATTTT. Translated, it gives CASSSHTDTQYF.

This clone appeared once. J is TRBJ2-6 and V is TRBV19; D perhaps matches TRBD1 (6 bases). Germline CDR1 and CDR2: LNHDA and SQIVND (reference sequence). CDR3 length equals 15 residues. Trimming removed 10 bases from V and 3 bases from J, with 16 bases in between. In DNA form, the CDR3 reads TGTGCCACAAAAGCCGGGACAAGTGGGGCCAACGTCCTGACTTTC. Residues: CATKAGTSGANVLTF. Drawing the rest from reference TRBV19 and TRBJ2-6, the complete variable domain is DGGITQSPKYLFRKEGQNVTLSCEQNLNHDAMYWYRQDPGQGLRLIYYSQIVNDFQKGDIAEGYSVSREKKESFPLTVTSAQKNPTAFYLCATKAGTSGANVLTFGAGSRLTVL.

The chain links TRBV6-1 to TRBJ2-7; TRBD1 matches 9 bases. The length of the CDR3 is 15 residues. Looked up from germline, CDR1 is MNHNS and CDR2 is SASEGT. The trim removed 3 bases at V and 4 bases at J, leaving 7 bases unmatched. The DNA of the CDR3 is TGTGCCAGCAGTGAGACAGGGGGGAAAACGTACGAGCAGTACTTC. Residues: CASSETGGKTYEQYF.

This clone was observed once. This chain joins TRBV5-6 and TRBJ1-2; tentative D call: TRBD1 (5 bases). This CDR3 has 13 amino acids. The germline V and J ends were trimmed by 4 bases and 7 bases, with 14 bases remaining between them. Germline assignment: CDR1 SGHDT and CDR2 YYEEEE. CDR3 amino acids: CASSLGGGSGYTF. CDR3 nucleotide sequence: TGTGCCAGCAGCCTCGGTGGGGGGTCTGGCTACACCTTC. Based on the CDR3 plus reference TRBV5-6 and TRBJ1-2, the full variable domain is DAGVTQSPTHLIKTRGQQVTLRCSPKSGHDTVSWYQQALGQGPQFIFQYYEEEERQRGNFPDRFSGHQFPNYSSELNVNALLLGDSALYLCASSLGGGSGYTFGSGTRLTVV.

J is TRBJ2-3 and V is TRBV19; no clear D. V shed 3 bases and J shed 4 bases, with 8 bases lying between them. CDR1 and CDR2 from the germline V gene are LNHDA and SQIVND (reference sequence). The CDR3 has 13 amino acids. CDR3 protein: CASSIASPDTQYF. The DNA of the CDR3 is TGTGCCAGTAGTATCGCCAGTCCAGATACGCAGTATTTT.

V gene TRBV4-1 combines with J gene TRBJ2-2, with a weak D call TRBD2 (5 bases). V lost 0 bases to trimming and J lost 4 bases, with 9 bases between them. Germline-derived CDR1 and CDR2 are MGHRA and YSYEKL. There are 15 residues in the CDR3. The CDR3 loop reads CASSQELRGTGELFF. Here the CDR3 DNA reads TGCGCCAGCAGCCAAGAGTTACGGGGCACCGGGGAGCTGTTTTTT.

The gene calls are TRBV6-1 and TRBJ2-2; possible D gene TRBD2, 7 bases. CDR1 and CDR2 (germline): MNHNS, SASEGT. Trimming took off 5 bases at V and 3 bases at J, with 10 bases between the two ends. This CDR3 contains 14 residues. The CDR3 spells CASSREGDTGELFF. DNA for the CDR3: TGTGCCAGCAGTAGGGAGGGGGACACCGGGGAGCTGTTTTTT.

The chain carries TRBV10-3 and TRBJ2-3; TRBD1 is a possible D gene (6 bases). The CDR3 is 12 residues long. The V gene's germline CDR1 is ENHRY and CDR2 SYGVKD. Trimming removed 6 bases at V and 10 bases at J, with 14 bases between. DNA for the CDR3: TGTGCCATCAGCCCCTACAGGGTAGCGCAGTATTTT. Amino acid sequence: CAISPYRVAQYF.

This clone was seen only once. This rearrangement joins TRBV19 to TRBJ1-5; D may be TRBD1 (5 bases). CDR3 length equals 15 residues. Germline CDR1 is LNHDA and CDR2 is SQIVND (reference sequence). Trimming left V 5 bases short and J 9 bases short, with 20 bases between. CDR3 protein: CASSPGTNEGTPQHF. The CDR3 DNA reads TGTGCCAGTAGTCCCGGGACCAATGAAGGGACGCCCCAGCATTTT.

V is TRBV18 and J is TRBJ1-2; no firm D call. The CDR3 is 14 residues long. Germline loops: CDR1 KGHSH, CDR2 LQKENI. V lost 0 bases and J 2 bases, leaving 7 bases between the germline ends. This CDR3 is CASSPPSSNYGYTF. The CDR3 bases are TGTGCCAGCTCACCACCAAGCAGCAACTATGGCTACACCTTC.

The V call is TRBV4-1, the J call TRBJ1-4, with D hard to call. This CDR3 is built from 14 residues. Germline CDR1 reads MGHRA; CDR2 reads YSYEKL. V dropped 0 bases and J dropped 8 bases, with 10 bases sitting between them. The CDR3 region has the DNA TGCGCCAGCAGCCAAGAGCCCGGGTACGAAAAACTGTTTTTT. Protein sequence: CASSQEPGYEKLFF.

Here the CDR3 reads CASSLGGTGQGRTQYF. CDR3 in DNA: TGTGCCAGCAGTTTAGGCGGGACAGGGCAGGGTAGGACCCAGTACTTC. This sequence joins TRBV27 and TRBJ2-5; 9 bases agree with TRBD1. J gave up 7 bases and V 2 bases, and 11 bases lay outside the gene matches. In germline, CDR1 is MNHEY, CDR2 SMNVEV (reference sequence). The CDR3 spans 16 residues.